These 20 T cell receptor beta chains were sequenced from one sample in a study of cytomegalovirus exposure and HLA in healthy donors. The PCR contained 60 Vbeta and 13 Jbeta primers. The data were produced by immunoSEQ multiplex PCR, yet TCRdb's version contains in-frame clones alone and is incomplete. Here the sample spans under 250,000 clones, over 70% being singletons. Sequences were obtained from PBMCs. These receptor sequences come from a boy younger than 10 in good health and CMV-seronegative.

This clone has a single count. The rearrangement joins TRBV27 to TRBJ2-5; D possibly corresponds to TRBD2 (6 bases). The J call is doubtful: the DNA matches TRBJ2-7 better. This CDR3 has 15 amino acids. The germline gives CDR1 MNHEY, CDR2 SMNVEV (reference sequence). CDR3: CASSPSGTLVYEQYF. The CDR3 coding sequence is TGTGCCAGCAGTCCCTCCGGGACTCTCGTTTACGAGCAGTACTTC.

The chain has TRBV7-8 and TRBJ1-1; D perhaps matches TRBD1 (5 bases). V was shortened by 1 base and J by 1 base, with 10 bases between the two germline ends. The CDR3 runs to 15 residues. Germline V gene data show CDR1 as SGHVS and CDR2 as FQNEAQ. CDR3 region: CASSLGTRTNTEAFF. For the CDR3, the DNA is TGTGCCAGCAGCTTAGGGACACGAACGAACACTGAAGCTTTCTTT.

This chain links TRBV29-1 with TRBJ2-2; possibly TRBD2 for D (6 bases). Germline V gene sequence: CDR1 SQVTM, CDR2 ANQGSEA. The CDR3 covers 12 residues. With 2 bases removed from V and 7 bases from J, the gap between germline ends came to 8 bases. CDR3 sequence: CSVERGYGELFF. The CDR3 nucleotides are TGCAGCGTTGAACGGGGGTACGGGGAGCTGTTTTTT.

The rearrangement links TRBV6-6 to TRBJ2-3; D might be TRBD2 (6 bases). This CDR3 has 13 amino acids. V was cut by 6 bases and J by 7 bases, with 14 bases left in between. Per germline, CDR1 MNHNY and CDR2 SVGAGI (reference sequence). In DNA, the CDR3 is TGTGCCAGCAGACCCCCGGGAGAAAATACGCAGTATTTT. Protein: CASRPPGENTQYF.

For this clone: This sample includes further DNA sequences coding for the same CDR3. The chain employs TRBV5-6 and TRBJ2-1; 7 bases line up with TRBD2. The CDR3 has 15 amino acids. V was pared by 0 bases and J by 0 bases, with 0 bases of the junction left unmatched. The germline V gene encodes CDR1 SGHDT and CDR2 YYEEEE. The CDR3 loop is CASSLGGSSYNEQFF. CDR3 bases: TGTGCCAGCAGCTTGGGCGGGAGCTCCTACAATGAGCAGTTCTTC.

The chain combines TRBV2 with TRBJ1-2, with D perhaps matching TRBD1 (6 bases). Germline V gene sequence: CDR1 SNHLY, CDR2 FYNNEI. V was shortened by 0 bases and J by 8 bases, with 7 bases between the two germline ends. The CDR3 extends over 12 amino acids. This CDR3 is CASSEAQGGYTF. The CDR3 bases are TGTGCCAGCAGTGAAGCGCAGGGGGGCTACACCTTC.

This clone was picked up a small number of times. The chain links TRBV6-1 to TRBJ1-1; D remains unclear. This CDR3 spans 14 amino acids. V was shortened by 2 bases and J by 1 base, with 8 bases between the two germline ends. Germline assignment: CDR1 MNHNS and CDR2 SASEGT. The CDR3 loop is CASSEQAENTEAFF. Here the CDR3 DNA reads TGTGCCAGCAGTGAACAGGCAGAGAACACTGAAGCTTTCTTT.

The chain has TRBV2 and TRBJ2-5; D is perhaps TRBD2 (6 bases). CDR1 and CDR2 (germline): SNHLY, FYNNEI. The CDR3 length is 16 residues. V was pared by 7 bases and J by 2 bases, with 20 bases between. CDR3 residues: CASTEGGRRVQETQYF. The CDR3 DNA is TGTGCCAGCACCGAAGGAGGGAGGCGGGTACAAGAGACCCAGTACTTC.

The table lists this clone with a few counts. This chain joins TRBV10-3 and TRBJ1-1; D is perhaps TRBD1 (6 bases). The V and J ends lost 5 bases and 2 bases respectively, with 12 bases between them. Germline-derived CDR1 and CDR2 are ENHRY and SYGVKD. The CDR3 runs to 14 residues. The DNA for the CDR3 is TGTGCCATCAGTCCTCGGGACACTAACACTGAAGCTTTCTTT. Residues: CAISPRDTNTEAFF.

The chain carries TRBV5-1 and TRBJ2-1; D is uncertain. CDR3 size: 12 residues. Per germline, CDR1 SGHRS and CDR2 YFSETQ. With 1 base removed from V and 9 bases from J, the gap between germline ends came to 8 bases. The CDR3 DNA reads TGCGCCAGCAGCTTGTCTCGCGGTGAGCAGTTCTTC. It translates to CASSLSRGEQFF.

The chain links TRBV25-1 to TRBJ1-6; maybe TRBD1 (5 bases). Germline values: CDR1 MGHDK, CDR2 SYGVNS. CDR3 size: 14 residues. Trimming stripped 3 bases from V and 9 bases from J, with 12 bases between. The CDR3, as DNA: TGTGCCAGCAGTGATGCAGGGAGGGGTTCACCCCTCCACTTT. As protein: CASSDAGRGSPLHF.

The table lists this clone with a few counts. This chain joins TRBV5-6 and TRBJ1-5; D might be TRBD1 (5 bases). Trimming left V 4 bases short and J 7 bases short, with 12 bases between. From germline, CDR1 is SGHDT and CDR2 YYEEEE. This CDR3 region has 13 residues. The CDR3, as DNA: TGTGCCAGCAGCCTAGGGGTAGGACAGCCCCAGCATTTT. Translation: CASSLGVGQPQHF.

The genes are TRBV4-1 and TRBJ2-4; 7 nucleotides match TRBD1. The V gene's germline CDR1 is MGHRA and CDR2 YSYEKL. Losses at the gene ends were 1 base for V and 7 bases for J; bases not matched to a gene: 4. The CDR3 totals 14 residues. The CDR3 here is CASSQVEGANIQYF. As DNA, the CDR3 is TGCGCCAGCAGCCAAGTCGAGGGGGCGAACATTCAGTACTTC.

The J gene is TRBJ1-2, the V gene TRBV10-3, with D tentatively TRBD1 (6 bases). The CDR3 covers 14 residues. The germline CDR1 and CDR2 sequences are ENHRY and SYGVKD. V lost 8 bases to trimming and J lost 8 bases, with 21 bases between them. CDR3 residues: CAIFTDTGPWGYTF. CDR3 nucleotide sequence: TGTGCCATCTTTACTGATACAGGGCCCTGGGGCTACACCTTC.

This rearrangement joins TRBV27 to TRBJ2-1, with 11 bases identical to TRBD2. CDR1 and CDR2 (germline): MNHEY, SMNVEV (reference sequence). This CDR3 has 16 amino acids. V lost 5 bases, J lost 10 bases, and 13 bases stayed unmatched. The CDR3 spells CASSLGTSGPLLEQFF. As DNA, the CDR3 is TGTGCCAGCAGTCTAGGGACTAGCGGCCCGCTTTTGGAGCAGTTCTTC.

The V call is TRBV25-1, the J call TRBJ2-7, with TRBD2 matching 7 bases. The V and J ends lost 3 bases and 3 bases, in that order; junction bases with no gene match: 8. The CDR3 runs to 15 residues. Per germline, CDR1 MGHDK and CDR2 SYGVNS. CDR3 coding DNA: TGTGCCAGCAGTGATCGGACTAGTGTCGGCTACGAGCAGTACTTC. Its protein product is CASSDRTSVGYEQYF.

As concerns this clone: Other nucleotide sequences in the sample specify the same CDR3. CDR3 coding DNA: TGTGCCAGCAGCGTTGTGTGGGGGGGGAACACTGAAGCTTTCTTT. Amino acid sequence: CASSVVWGGNTEAFF. J is TRBJ1-1 and V is TRBV9, with D perhaps matching TRBD1 (5 bases). Germline CDR1 and CDR2: SGDLS and YYNGEE. The CDR3 spans 15 residues. V was trimmed by 2 bases and J by 1 base, leaving 12 bases between them.

The chain couples TRBV5-6 to TRBJ2-7; TRBD1 aligns across 8 bases. The junction had 15 bases not matched to a gene; V was cut back by 2 bases and J by 2 bases. Germline V gene data show CDR1 as SGHDT and CDR2 as YYEEEE. This CDR3 is 18 amino acids long. The CDR3 sequence is CASSLTIYTTGATYEQYF. The CDR3 DNA is TGTGCCAGCAGCTTAACCATATATACGACAGGGGCTACCTACGAGCAGTACTTC.

The J gene is TRBJ1-1, the V gene TRBV6-6, with D unresolved. The CDR3 is 11 amino acids. CDR1 is MNHNY and CDR2 is SVGAGI in the germline V gene (reference sequence). Trimming left V 6 bases short and J 6 bases short, with 8 bases between. The CDR3 nucleotides are TGTGCCAGCAGCAGTACGCCTGAAGCTTTCTTT. Protein: CASSSTPEAFF.

This chain links TRBV21-1 with TRBJ1-2; the DNA was not used to check the table's D call, TRBD1. TRBV21-1 is classified as a pseudogene. The CDR3 consists of 15 residues. The CDR3 DNA reads as TGTGCCAGCAGCAAACAGGGCGTTCCCCTCTATGGCTACACCTTC. It translates to CASSKQGVPLYGYTF.